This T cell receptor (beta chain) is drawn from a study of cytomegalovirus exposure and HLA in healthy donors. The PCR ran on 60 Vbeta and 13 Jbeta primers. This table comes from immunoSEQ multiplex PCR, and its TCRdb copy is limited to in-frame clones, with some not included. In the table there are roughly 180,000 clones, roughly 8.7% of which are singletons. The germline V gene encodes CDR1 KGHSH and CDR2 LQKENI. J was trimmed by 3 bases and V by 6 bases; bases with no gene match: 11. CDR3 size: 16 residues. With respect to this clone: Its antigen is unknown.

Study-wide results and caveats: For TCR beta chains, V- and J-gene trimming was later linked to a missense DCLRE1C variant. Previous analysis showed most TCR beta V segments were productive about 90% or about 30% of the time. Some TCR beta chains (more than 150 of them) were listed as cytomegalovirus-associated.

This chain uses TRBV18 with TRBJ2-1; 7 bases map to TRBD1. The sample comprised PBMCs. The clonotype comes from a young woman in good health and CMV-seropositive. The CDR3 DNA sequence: TGTGCCAGCTCGACGACAGGGAATGAACTCTACAATGAGCAGTTCTTC. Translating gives CASSTTGNELYNEQFF. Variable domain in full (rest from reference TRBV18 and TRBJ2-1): NAGVMQNPRHLVRRRGQEARLRCSPMKGHSHVYWYRQLPEEGLKFMVYLQKENIIDESGMPKERFSAEFPKEGPSILRIQQVVRGDSAAYFCASSTTGNELYNEQFFGPGTRLTVL.